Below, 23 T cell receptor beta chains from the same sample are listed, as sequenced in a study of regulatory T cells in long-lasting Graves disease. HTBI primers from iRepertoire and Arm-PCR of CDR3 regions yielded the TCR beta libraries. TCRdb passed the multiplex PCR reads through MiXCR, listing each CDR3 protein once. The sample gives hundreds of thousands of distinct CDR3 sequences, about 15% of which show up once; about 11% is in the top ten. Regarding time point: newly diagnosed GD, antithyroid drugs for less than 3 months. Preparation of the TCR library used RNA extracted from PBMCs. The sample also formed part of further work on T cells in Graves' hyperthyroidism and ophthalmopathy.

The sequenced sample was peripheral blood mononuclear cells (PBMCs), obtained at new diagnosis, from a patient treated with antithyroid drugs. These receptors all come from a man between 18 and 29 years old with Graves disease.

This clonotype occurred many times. The DNA of the CDR3 is TGTGCCAGCAGCTCCCGGGACTATGGCTACACCTTC. It is translated as CASSSRDYGYTF. The V gene is TRBV7-2, the J gene TRBJ1-2; D is ambiguous. Trimming stripped 4 bases from V and 3 bases from J, with 6 bases between. This CDR3 is 12 amino acids long. The germline gives CDR1 SGHTA, CDR2 FQGNSA.

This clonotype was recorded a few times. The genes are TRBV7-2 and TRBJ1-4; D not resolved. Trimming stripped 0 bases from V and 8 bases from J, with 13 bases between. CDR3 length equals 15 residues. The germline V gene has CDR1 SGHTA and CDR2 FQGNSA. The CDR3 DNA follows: TGTGCCAGCAGCTTAGCTTTCGGGTACGAAGAAAAACTGTTTTTT. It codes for CASSLAFGYEEKLFF.

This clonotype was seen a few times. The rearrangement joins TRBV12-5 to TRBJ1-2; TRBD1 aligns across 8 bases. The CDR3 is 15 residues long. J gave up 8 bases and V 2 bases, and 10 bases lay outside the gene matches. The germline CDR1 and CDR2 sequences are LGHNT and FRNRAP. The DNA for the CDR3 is TGTGCTAGTGGTTTGCCGACAGGGGCCGATGGGGGCTACACCTTC. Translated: CASGLPTGADGGYTF.

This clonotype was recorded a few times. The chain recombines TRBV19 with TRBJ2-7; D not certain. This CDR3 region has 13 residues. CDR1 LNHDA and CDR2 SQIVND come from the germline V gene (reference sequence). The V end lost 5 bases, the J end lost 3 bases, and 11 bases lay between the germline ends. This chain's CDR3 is CASSFSVRYEQYF. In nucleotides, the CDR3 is TGTGCCAGTAGTTTCAGCGTCCGCTACGAGCAGTACTTC.

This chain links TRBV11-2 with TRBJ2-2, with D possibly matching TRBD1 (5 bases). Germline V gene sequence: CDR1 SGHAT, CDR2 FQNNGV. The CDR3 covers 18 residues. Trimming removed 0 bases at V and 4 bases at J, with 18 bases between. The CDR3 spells CASSLERGKVRRTGELFF. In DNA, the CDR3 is TGTGCCAGCAGCTTAGAAAGGGGAAAAGTTCGTCGCACCGGGGAGCTGTTTTTT.

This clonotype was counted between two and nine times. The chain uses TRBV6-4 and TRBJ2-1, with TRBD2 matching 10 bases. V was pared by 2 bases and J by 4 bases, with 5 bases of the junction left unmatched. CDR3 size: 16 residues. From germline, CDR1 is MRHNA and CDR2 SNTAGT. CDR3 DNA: TGTGCCAGCAGTGACGACCCTAGCGGGGGTTACAATGAGCAGTTCTTC. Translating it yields CASSDDPSGGYNEQFF.

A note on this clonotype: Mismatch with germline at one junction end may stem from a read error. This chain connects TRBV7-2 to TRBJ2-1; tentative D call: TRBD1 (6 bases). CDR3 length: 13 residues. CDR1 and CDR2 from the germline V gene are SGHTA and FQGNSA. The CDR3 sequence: CASSQGTTNEQFF. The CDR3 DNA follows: TGCGCCAGCAGCCAAGGGACAACCAATGAGCAGTTCTTC.

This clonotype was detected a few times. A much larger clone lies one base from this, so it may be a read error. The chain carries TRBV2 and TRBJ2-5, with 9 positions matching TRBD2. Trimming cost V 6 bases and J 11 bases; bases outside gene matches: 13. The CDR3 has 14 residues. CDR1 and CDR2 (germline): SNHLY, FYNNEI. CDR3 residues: CASRARGLADEQYF. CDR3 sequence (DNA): TGTGCCAGCAGGGCGAGGGGACTAGCTGATGAGCAGTACTTC.

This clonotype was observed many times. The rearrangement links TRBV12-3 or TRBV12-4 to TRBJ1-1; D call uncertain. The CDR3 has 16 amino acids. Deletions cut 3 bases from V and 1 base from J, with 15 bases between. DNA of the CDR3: TGTGCCAGCAGTTTTTCGGGTTGGAGTCCGAACACTGAAGCTTTCTTT. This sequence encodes CASSFSGWSPNTEAFF.

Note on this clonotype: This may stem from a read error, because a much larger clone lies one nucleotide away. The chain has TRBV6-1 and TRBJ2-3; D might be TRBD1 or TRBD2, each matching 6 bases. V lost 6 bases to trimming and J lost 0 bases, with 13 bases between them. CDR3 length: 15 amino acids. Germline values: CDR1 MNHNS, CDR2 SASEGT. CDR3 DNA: TGTGCCAGCAGCCCCCAAGGGGGGAGCACAGATACGCAGTATTTT. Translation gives CASSPQGGSTDTQYF.

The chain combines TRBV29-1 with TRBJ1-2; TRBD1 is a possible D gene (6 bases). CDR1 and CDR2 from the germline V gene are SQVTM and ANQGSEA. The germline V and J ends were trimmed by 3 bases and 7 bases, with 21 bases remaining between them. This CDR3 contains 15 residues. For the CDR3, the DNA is TGCAGCGTTGAGGGCAGGGGCCTGCTCAGTAGTGGCTACACCTTC. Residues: CSVEGRGLLSSGYTF.

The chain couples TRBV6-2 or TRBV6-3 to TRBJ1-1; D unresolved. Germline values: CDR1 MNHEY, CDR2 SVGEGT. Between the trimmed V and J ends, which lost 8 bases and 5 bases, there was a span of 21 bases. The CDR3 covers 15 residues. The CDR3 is CASYEGNFRLTEAFF. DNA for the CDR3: TGTGCCAGCTACGAGGGCAACTTTCGTCTGACTGAAGCTTTCTTT.

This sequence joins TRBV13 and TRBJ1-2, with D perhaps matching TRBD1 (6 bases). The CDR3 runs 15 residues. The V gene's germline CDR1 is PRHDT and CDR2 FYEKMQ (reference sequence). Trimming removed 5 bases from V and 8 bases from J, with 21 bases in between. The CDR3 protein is CASSPGTLLERGYTF. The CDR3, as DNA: TGTGCCAGCAGCCCGGGGACATTACTGGAAAGGGGCTACACCTTC.

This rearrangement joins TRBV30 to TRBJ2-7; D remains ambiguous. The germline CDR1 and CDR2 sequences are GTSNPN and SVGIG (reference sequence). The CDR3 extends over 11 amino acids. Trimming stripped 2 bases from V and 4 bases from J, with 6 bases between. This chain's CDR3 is CAWSLAYEQYF. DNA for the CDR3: TGTGCCTGGAGTTTGGCGTACGAGCAGTACTTC. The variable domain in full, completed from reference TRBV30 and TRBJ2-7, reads SQTIHQWPATLVQPVGSPLSLECTVEGTSNPNLYWYRQAAGRGLQLLFYSVGIGQISSEVPQNLSASRPQDRQFILSSKKLLLSDSGFYLCAWSLAYEQYFGPGTRLTVT.

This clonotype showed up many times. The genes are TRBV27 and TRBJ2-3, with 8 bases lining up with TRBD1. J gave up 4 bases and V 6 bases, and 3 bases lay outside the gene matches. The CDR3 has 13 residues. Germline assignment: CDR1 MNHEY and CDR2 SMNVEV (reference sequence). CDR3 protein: CASRLQGADTQYF. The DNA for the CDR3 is TGTGCCAGCAGATTACAGGGGGCAGATACGCAGTATTTT.

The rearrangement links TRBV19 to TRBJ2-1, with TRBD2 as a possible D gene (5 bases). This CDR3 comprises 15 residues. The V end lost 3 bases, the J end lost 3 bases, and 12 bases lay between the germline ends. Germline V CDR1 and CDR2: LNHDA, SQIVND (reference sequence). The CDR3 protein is CASSMRAGLYNEQFF. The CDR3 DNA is TGTGCCAGTAGTATGAGGGCGGGTCTCTACAATGAGCAGTTCTTC.

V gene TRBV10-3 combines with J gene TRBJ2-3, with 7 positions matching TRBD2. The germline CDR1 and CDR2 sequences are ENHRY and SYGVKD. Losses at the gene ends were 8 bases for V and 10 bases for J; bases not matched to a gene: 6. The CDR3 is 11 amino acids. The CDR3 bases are TGTGCCATCTACGGCGGGAGTTCGCAGTATTTT. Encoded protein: CAIYGGSSQYF.

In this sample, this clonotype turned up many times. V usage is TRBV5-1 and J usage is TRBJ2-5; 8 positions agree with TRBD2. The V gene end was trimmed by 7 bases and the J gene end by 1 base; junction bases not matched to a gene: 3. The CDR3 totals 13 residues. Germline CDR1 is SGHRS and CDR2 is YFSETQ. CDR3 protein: CASHGTSQETQYF. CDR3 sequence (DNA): TGCGCCAGCCACGGGACTAGCCAAGAGACCCAGTACTTC.

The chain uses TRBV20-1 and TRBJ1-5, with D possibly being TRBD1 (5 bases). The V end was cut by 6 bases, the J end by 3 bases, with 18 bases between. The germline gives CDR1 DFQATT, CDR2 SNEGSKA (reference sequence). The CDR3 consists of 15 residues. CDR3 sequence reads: CSARRRTGHNQPQHF. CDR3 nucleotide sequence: TGCAGTGCCCGACGCCGCACAGGTCACAATCAGCCCCAGCATTTT.

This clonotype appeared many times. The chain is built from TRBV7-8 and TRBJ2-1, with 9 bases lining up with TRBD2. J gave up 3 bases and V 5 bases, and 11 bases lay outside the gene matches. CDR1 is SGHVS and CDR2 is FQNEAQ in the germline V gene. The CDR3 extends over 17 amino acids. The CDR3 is CASSRQFRLAVYNEQFF. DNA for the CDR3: TGTGCCAGCAGCCGTCAATTTCGACTAGCGGTCTACAATGAGCAGTTCTTC.

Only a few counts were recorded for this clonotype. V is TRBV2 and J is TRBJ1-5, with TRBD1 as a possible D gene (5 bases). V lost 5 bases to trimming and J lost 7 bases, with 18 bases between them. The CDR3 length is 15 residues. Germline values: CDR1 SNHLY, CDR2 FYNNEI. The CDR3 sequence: CASSRDLGGGQPQHF. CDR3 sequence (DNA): TGTGCCAGCAGTCGGGACCTTGGAGGTGGACAGCCCCAGCATTTT. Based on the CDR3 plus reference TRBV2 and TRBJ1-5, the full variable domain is EPEVTQTPSHQVTQMGQEVILRCVPISNHLYFYWYRQILGQKVEFLVSFYNNEISEKSEIFDDQFSVERPDGSNFTLKIRSTKLEDSAMYFCASSRDLGGGQPQHFGDGTRLSIL.

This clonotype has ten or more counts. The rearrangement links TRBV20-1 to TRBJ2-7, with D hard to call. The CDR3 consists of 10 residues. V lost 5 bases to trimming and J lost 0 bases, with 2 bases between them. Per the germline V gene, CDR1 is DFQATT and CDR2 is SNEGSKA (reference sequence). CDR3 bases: TGCAGTGCTCTCTCCTACGAGCAGTACTTC. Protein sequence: CSALSYEQYF.

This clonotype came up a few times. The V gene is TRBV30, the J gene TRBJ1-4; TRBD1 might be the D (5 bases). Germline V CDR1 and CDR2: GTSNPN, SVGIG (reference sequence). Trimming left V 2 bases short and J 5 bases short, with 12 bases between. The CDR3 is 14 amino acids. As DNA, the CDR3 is TGTGCCTGGAGTCGCGGGGGGGGAAATGAAAAACTGTTTTTT. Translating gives CAWSRGGGNEKLFF. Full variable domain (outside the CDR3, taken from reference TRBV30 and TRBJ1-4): SQTIHQWPATLVQPVGSPLSLECTVEGTSNPNLYWYRQAAGRGLQLLFYSVGIGQISSEVPQNLSASRPQDRQFILSSKKLLLSDSGFYLCAWSRGGGNEKLFFGSGTQLSVL.